This TCR beta chain was sequenced during a study of blood T cell repertoires in COVID-19. A single count supports this clone. The V and J ends lost 2 bases and 0 bases, in that order; junction bases with no gene match: 4. CDR3 length: 16 amino acids. The germline V gene encodes CDR1 LGHDT and CDR2 YNNKEL (reference sequence). Sequenced by immunoSEQ multiplex PCR; TCRdb stores in-frame clones only, minus some. Among about 200,000 clones listed, 89% were seen once. The chain carries TRBV3-1 (or the pseudogene TRBV3-2) and TRBJ2-1; 7 nucleotides align to TRBD2. This TCR derives from a woman in her thirties or forties with acute COVID-19. Source material: PBMCs or T cells enriched from blood (not recorded which). CDR3 residues: CASSQSRGSSYNEQFF. The CDR3 bases are TGTGCCAGCAGCCAATCGCGGGGGAGCTCCTACAATGAGCAGTTCTTC.